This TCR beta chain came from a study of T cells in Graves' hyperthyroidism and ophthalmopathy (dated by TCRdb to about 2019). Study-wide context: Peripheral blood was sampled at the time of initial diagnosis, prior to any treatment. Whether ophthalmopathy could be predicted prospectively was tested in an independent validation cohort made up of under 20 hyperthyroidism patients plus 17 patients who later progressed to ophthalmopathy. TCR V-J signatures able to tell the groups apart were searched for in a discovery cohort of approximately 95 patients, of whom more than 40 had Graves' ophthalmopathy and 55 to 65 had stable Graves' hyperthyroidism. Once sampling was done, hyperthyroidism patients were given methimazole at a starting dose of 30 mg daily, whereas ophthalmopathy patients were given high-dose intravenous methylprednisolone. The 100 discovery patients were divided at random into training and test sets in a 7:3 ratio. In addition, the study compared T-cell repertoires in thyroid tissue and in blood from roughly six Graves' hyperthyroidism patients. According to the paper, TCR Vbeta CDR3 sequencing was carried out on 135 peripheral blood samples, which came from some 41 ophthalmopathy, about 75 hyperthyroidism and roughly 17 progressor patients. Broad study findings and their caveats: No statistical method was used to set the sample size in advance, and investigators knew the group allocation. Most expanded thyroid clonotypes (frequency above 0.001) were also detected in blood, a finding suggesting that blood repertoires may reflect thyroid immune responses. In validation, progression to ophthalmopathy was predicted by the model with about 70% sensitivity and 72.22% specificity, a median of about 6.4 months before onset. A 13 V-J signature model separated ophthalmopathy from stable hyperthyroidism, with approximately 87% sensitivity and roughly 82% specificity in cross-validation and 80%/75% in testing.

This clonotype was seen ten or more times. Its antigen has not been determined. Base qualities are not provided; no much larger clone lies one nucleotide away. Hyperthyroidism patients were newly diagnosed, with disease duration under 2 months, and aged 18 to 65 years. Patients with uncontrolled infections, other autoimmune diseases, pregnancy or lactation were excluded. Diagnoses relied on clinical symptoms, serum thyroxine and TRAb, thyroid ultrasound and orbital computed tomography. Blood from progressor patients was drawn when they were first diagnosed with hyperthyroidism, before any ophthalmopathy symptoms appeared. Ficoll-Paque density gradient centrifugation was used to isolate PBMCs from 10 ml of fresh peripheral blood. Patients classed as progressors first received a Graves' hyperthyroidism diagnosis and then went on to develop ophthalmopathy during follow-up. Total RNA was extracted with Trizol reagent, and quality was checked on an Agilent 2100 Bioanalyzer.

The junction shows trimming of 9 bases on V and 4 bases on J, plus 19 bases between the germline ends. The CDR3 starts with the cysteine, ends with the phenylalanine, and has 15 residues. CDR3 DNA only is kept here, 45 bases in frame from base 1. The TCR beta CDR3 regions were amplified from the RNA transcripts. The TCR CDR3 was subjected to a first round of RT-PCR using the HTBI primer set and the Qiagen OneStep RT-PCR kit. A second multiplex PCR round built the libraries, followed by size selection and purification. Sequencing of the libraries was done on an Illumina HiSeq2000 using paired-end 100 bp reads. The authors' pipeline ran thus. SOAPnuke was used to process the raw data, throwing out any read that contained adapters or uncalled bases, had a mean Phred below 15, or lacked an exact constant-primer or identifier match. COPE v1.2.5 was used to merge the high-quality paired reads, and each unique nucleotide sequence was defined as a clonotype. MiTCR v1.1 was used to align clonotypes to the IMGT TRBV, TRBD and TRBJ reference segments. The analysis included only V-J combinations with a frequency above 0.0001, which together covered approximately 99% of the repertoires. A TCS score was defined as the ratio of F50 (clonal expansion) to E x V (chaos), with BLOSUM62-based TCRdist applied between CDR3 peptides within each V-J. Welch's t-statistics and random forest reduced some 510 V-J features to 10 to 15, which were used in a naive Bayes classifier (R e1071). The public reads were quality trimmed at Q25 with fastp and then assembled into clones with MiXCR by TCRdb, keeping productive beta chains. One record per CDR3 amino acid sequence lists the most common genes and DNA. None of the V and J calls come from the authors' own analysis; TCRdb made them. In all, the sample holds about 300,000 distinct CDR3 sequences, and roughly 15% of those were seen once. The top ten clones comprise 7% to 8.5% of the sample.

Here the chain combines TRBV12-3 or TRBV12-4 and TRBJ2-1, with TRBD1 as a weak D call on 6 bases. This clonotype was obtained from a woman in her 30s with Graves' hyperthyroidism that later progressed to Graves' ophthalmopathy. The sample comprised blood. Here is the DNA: TGTGCCAGTAATTCCGGGATGGGGGCTTACAATGAGCAGTTCTTC. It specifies CASNSGMGAYNEQFF.